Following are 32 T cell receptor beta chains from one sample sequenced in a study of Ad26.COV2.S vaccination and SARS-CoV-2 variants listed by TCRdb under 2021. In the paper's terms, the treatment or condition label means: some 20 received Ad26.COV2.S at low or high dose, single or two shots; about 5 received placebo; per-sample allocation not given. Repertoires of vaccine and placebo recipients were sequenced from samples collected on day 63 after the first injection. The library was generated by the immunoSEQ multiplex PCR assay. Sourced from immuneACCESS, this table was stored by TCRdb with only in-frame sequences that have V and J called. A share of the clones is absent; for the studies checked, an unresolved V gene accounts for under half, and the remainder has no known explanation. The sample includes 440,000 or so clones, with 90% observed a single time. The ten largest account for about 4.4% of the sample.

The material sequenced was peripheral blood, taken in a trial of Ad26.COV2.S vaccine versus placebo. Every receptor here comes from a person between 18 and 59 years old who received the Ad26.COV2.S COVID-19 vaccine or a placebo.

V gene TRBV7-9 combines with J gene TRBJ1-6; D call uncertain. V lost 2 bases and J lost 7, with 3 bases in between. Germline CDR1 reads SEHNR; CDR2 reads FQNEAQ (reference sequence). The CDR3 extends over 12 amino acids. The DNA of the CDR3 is TGTGCCAGCAGCTTATCGAATTCACCCCTCCACTTT. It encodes CASSLSNSPLHF.

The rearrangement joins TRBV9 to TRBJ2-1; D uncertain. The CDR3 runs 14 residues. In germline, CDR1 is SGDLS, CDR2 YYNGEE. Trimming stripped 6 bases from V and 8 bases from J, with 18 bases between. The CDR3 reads CASNLDEVSDEQFF. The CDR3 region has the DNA TGTGCCAGCAACCTAGATGAGGTTTCCGATGAGCAGTTCTTC.

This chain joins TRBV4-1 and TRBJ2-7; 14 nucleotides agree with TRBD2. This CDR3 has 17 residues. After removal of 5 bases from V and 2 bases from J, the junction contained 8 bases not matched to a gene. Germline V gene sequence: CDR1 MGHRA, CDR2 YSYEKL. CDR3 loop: CASSSGLAGGGTYEQYF. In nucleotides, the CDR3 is TGCGCCAGCAGCTCAGGACTAGCGGGAGGTGGGACCTACGAGCAGTACTTC.

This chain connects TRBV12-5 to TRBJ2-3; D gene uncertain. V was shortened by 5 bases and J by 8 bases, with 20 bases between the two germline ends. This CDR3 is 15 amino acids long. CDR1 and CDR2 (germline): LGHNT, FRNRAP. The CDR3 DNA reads TGTGCTAGTGGTCCCGGTACGGGCGGCTCGGGTACGCAGTATTTT. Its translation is CASGPGTGGSGTQYF.

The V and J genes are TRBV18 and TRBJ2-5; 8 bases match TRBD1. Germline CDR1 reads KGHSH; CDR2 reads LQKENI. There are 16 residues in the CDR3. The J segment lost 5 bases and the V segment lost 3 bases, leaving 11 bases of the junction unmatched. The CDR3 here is CASSPQRTGLKETQYF. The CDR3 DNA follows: TGTGCCAGCTCACCCCAGAGGACAGGGCTGAAGGAGACCCAGTACTTC.

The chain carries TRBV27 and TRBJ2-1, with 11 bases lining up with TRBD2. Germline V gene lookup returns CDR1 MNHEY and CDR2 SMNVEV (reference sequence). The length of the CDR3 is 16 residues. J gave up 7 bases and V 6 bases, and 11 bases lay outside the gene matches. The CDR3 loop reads CASREEPGLAANEQFF. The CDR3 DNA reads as TGTGCCAGCAGAGAAGAGCCGGGACTAGCGGCTAATGAGCAGTTCTTC.

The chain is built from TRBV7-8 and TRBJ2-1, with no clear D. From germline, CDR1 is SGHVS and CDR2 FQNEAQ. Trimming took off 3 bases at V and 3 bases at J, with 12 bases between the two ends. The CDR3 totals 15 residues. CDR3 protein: CASSLSRISYNEQFF. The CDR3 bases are TGTGCCAGCAGCTTGTCCCGGATCAGCTACAATGAGCAGTTCTTC.

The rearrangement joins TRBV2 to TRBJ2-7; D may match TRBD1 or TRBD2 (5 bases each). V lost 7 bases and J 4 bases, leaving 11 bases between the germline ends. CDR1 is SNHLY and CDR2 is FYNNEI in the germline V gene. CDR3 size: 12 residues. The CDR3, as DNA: TGTGCCAGCAATCCAGGGAGTTACGAGCAGTACTTC. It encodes CASNPGSYEQYF.

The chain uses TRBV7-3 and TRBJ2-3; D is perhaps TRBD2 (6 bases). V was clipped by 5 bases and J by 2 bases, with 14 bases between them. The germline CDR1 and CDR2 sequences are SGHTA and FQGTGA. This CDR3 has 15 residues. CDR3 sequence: CASSVSGFDTDTQYF. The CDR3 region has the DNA TGTGCCAGCAGCGTGAGCGGGTTTGACACAGATACGCAGTATTTT.

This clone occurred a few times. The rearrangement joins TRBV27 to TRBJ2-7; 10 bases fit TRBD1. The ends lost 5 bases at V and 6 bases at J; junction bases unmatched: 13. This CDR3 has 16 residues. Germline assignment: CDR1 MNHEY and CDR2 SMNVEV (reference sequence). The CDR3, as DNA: TGTGCCAGCAGTAAATCCGGGACAGGGGCCTTGGTCGAGCAGTACTTC. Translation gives CASSKSGTGALVEQYF.

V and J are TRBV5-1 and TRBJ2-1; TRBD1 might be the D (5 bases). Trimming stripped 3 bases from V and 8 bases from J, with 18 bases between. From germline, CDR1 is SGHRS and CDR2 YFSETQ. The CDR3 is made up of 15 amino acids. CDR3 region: CASSSGELPQDEQFF. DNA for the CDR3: TGCGCCAGCAGCTCGGGCGAGCTCCCACAGGATGAGCAGTTCTTC.

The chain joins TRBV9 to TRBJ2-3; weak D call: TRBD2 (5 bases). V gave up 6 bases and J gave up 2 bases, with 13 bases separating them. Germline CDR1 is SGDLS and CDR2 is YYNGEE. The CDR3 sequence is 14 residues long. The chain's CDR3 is CASNRGVTTDTQYF. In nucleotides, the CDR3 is TGTGCCAGCAACCGGGGTGTCACCACAGATACGCAGTATTTT.

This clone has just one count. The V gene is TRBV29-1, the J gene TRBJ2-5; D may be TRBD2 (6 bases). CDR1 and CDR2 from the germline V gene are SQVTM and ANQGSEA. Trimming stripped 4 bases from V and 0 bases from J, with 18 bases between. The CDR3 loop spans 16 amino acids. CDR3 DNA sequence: TGCAGCGTTGGGGCCCCATCAGGGAGGTACCAAGAGACCCAGTACTTC. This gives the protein CSVGAPSGRYQETQYF.

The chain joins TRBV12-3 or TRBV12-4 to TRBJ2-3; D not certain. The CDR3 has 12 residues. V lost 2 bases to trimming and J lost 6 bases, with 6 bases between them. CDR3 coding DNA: TGTGCCAGCAGTTTAATAGGGGATACGCAGTATTTT. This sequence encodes CASSLIGDTQYF.

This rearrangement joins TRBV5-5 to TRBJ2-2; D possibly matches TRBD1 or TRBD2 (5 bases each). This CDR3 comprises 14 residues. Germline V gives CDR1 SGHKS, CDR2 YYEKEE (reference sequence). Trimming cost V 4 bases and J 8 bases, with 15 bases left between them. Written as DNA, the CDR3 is TGTGCCAGCAGCCCCTTTGGGGGTGGAGGGGAGCTGTTTTTT. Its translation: CASSPFGGGGELFF.

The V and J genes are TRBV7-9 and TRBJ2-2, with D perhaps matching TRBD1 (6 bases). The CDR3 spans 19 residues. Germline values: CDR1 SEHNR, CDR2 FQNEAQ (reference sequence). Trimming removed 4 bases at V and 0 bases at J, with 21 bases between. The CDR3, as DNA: TGTGCCAGCAGCTCTGGTCAATTGACAGGCGATACGAACACCGGGGAGCTGTTTTTT. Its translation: CASSSGQLTGDTNTGELFF.

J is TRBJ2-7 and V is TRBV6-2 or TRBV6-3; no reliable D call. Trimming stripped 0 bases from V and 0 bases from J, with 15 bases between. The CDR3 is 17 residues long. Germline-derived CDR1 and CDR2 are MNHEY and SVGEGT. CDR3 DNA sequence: TGTGCCAGCAGTTACTCGTTCGGAAAGTGGAGCTCCTACGAGCAGTACTTC. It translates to CASSYSFGKWSSYEQYF.

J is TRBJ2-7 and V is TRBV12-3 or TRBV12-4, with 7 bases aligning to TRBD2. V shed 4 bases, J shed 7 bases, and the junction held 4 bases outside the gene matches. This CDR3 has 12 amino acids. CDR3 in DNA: TGTGCCAGCAGTTATGCGGGAGCGGAGCAGTACTTC. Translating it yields CASSYAGAEQYF.

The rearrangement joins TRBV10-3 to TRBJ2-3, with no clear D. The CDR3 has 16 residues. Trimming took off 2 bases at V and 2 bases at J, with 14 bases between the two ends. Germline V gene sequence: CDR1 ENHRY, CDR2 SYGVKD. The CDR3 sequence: CAISELITLNTDTQYF. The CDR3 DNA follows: TGTGCCATCAGTGAGCTAATAACGCTTAACACAGATACGCAGTATTTT.

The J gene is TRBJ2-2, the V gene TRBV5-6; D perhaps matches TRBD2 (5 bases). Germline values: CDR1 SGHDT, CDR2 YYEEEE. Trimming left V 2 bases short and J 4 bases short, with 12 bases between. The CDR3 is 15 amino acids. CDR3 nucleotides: TGTGCCAGCAGCTTAATAACGGGGAGCACCGGGGAGCTGTTTTTT. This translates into CASSLITGSTGELFF.

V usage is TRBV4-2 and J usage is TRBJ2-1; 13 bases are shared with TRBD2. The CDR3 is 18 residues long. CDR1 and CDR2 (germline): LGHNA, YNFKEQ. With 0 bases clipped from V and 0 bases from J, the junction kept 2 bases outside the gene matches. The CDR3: CASSQDTSGRASYNEQFF. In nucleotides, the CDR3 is TGTGCCAGCAGCCAAGACACTAGCGGGAGGGCCTCCTACAATGAGCAGTTCTTC.

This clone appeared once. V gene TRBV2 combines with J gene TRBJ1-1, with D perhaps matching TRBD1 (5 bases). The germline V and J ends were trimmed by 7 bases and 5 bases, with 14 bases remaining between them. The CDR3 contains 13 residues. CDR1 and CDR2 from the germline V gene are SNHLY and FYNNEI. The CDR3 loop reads CASTLTVRTEAFF. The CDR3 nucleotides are TGTGCCAGCACCCTGACAGTTAGAACTGAAGCTTTCTTT.

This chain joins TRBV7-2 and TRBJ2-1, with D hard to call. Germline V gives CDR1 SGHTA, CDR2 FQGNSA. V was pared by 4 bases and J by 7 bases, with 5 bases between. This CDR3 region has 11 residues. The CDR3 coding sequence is TGTGCCAGCAGCTGGTCTAATGAGCAGTTCTTC. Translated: CASSWSNEQFF. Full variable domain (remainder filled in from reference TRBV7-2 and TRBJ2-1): GAGVSQSPSNKVTEKGKDVELRCDPISGHTALYWYRQSLGQGLEFLIYFQGNSAPDKSGLPSDRFSAERTGGSVSTLTIQRTQQEDSAVYLCASSWSNEQFFGPGTRLTVL.

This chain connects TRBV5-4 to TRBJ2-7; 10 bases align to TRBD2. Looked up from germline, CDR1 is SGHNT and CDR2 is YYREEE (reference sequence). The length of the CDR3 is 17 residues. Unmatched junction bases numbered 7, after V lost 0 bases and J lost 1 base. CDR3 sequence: CASSLGGRLAGSYEQYF. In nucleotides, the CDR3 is TGTGCCAGCAGCTTGGGGGGAAGACTAGCGGGTTCCTACGAGCAGTACTTC.

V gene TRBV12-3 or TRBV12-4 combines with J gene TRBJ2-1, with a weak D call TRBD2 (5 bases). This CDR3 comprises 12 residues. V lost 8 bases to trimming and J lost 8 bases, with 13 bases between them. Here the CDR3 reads CASVGESDEQFF. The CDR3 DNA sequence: TGTGCCAGCGTCGGGGAATCGGATGAGCAGTTCTTC.

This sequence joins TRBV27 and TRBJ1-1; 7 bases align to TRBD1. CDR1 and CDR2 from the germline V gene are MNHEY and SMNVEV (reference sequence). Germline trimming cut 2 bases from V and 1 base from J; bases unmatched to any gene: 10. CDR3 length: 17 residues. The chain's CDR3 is CASSLVPLTGTNTEAFF. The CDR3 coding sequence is TGTGCCAGCAGTTTAGTCCCACTGACAGGGACGAACACTGAAGCTTTCTTT.

The CDR3 loop is CASSGSNQPQHF. The CDR3 DNA reads as TGTGCCAGCAGTGGTAGCAATCAGCCCCAGCATTTT. This chain joins TRBV2 and TRBJ1-5; D is uncertain. This CDR3 has 12 residues. Germline CDR1 SNHLY, CDR2 FYNNEI. The ends were cut back, 4 bases at V and 0 bases at J, with 1 base in the middle.

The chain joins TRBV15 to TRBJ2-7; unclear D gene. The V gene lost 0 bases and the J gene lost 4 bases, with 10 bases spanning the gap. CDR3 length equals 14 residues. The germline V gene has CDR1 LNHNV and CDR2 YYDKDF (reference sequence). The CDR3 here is CATSREVDLYEQYF. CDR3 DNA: TGTGCCACCAGCAGAGAGGTAGACCTTTACGAGCAGTACTTC.

The CDR3 here is CASALVSSGDEQFF. The CDR3 bases are TGTGCCAGCGCGTTAGTGTCTTCCGGAGATGAGCAGTTCTTC. The chain is built from TRBV7-2 and TRBJ2-1; no definite D call. V gave up 8 bases and J gave up 8 bases, with 19 bases separating them. In germline, CDR1 is SGHTA, CDR2 FQGNSA. The CDR3 has 14 amino acids.

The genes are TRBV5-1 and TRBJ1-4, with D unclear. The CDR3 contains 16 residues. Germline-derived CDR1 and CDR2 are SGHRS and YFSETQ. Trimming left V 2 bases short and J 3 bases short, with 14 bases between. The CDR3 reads CASSLGWSGSNEKLFF. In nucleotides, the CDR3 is TGCGCCAGCAGCTTAGGGTGGTCGGGGTCTAATGAAAAACTGTTTTTT.

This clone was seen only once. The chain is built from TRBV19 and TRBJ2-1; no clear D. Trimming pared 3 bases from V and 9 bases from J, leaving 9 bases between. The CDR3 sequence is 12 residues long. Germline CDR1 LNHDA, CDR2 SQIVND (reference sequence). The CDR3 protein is CASSIASTEQFF. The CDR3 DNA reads TGTGCCAGTAGTATCGCTAGTACTGAGCAGTTCTTC.

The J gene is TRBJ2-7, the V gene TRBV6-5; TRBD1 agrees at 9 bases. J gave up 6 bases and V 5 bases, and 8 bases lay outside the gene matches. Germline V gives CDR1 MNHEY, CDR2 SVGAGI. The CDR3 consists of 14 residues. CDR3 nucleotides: TGTGCCAGCAGTCATACGGGACAGGGCTTCGAGCAGTACTTC. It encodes CASSHTGQGFEQYF.